This entry is about one T cell receptor beta chain. Its antigen is still unknown. Constant-segment-primed 5'RACE gave TCR alpha and TCR beta cDNA libraries with sample barcodes and UMIs. TCRdb ran MiXCR on the 5' RACE reads and lists one entry per CDR3 protein. Of some 120,000 distinct CDR3 sequences in the sample, about a sixth are singletons; the top ten hold 4.5% to 5.5%. This sample was taken from a study of T-cell memory formation after mild COVID-19. General study results and limits: Certain responding clones were present in pre-infection memory, suggesting participation of cross-reactive memory. CD4+ contracting clones were mainly CM and EM; CD8+ ones, EMRA. Second-wave clones with a day 37 peak had unconfirmed SARS-CoV-2 specificity.

This clonotype originated in a man younger than 30 who had mild COVID-19 (a few samples of this study predate the infection). Cell type and time point are not known. The specimen sequenced was PBMCs or a T cell subset sorted from them (not recorded which).

The CDR3 coding sequence is TGTGCCAGCAGACACCGCCGGACTAGCGGGGGGGCGGGGCCGCAGCAGTTCTTC. This codes for CASRHRRTSGGAGPQQFF. V is TRBV6-2 or TRBV6-3 and J is TRBJ2-1; 15 bases are a match to TRBD2. CDR3 length equals 18 residues. After removal of 6 bases from V and 11 bases from J, the junction contained 17 bases not matched to a gene. Germline CDR1 is MNHEY and CDR2 is SVGEGT.